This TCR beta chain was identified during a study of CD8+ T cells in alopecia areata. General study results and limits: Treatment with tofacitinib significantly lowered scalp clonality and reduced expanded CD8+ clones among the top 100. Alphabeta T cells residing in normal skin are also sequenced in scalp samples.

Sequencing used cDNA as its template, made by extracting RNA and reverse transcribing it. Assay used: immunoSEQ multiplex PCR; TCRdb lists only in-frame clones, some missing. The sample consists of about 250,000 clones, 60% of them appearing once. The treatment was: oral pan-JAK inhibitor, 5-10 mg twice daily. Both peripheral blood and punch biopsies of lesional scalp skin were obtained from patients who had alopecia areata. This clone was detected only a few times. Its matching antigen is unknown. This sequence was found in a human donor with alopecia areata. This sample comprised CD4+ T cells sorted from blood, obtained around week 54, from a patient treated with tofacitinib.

The CDR3 protein is CASSASGANVLTF. The CDR3 region has the DNA TGTGCCAGCAGCGCGTCTGGGGCCAACGTCCTGACTTTC. The genes are TRBV7-3 and TRBJ2-6; D is unresolved. The germline V gene has CDR1 SGHTA and CDR2 FQGTGA. V was pared by 5 bases and J by 1 base, with 3 bases between. The CDR3 runs 13 residues.